This T cell receptor (beta chain) was recovered during a study of beta chain features in type 1 diabetes. The CDR3 contains 13 residues. V was cut by 4 bases and J by 4 bases, with 10 bases left in between. Germline values: CDR1 SGHTA, CDR2 FQGNSA. Reverse transcription of all isolated RNA meant that expressed TCRB transcripts were sequenced. The table came from immunoSEQ multiplex PCR; TCRdb's copy has only in-frame clones and leaves some out. The sample yields around 250,000 clones, roughly 13% seen once. Input material: naive CD4+ T cells from blood. This sequence joins TRBV7-2 and TRBJ1-2; D might be TRBD1 (6 bases). This receptor was identified in a woman aged 40 to 49 in good health. Here the CDR3 reads CASSSLDSYGYTF. CDR3 nucleotide sequence: TGTGCCAGCAGCTCCTTGGACAGCTATGGCTACACCTTC.